These 18 T cell receptor beta chains were all obtained from the same sample, sequenced in a study of T cells in Graves' hyperthyroidism and ophthalmopathy (dated by TCRdb to about 2019). The method was multiplex PCR. The reads were generated on an Illumina HiSeq 2000. The TCR beta CDR3 regions were amplified from the RNA transcripts. The TCR CDR3 was subjected to a first round of RT-PCR using the HTBI primer set and the Qiagen OneStep RT-PCR kit. TCRdb reanalyzed the raw reads on its own, using fastp at Q25 for trimming and MiXCR for clone calling, and kept in-frame beta chains. Every entry covers one CDR3 protein and lists the most common genes and DNA from its rows. The sample table holds approximately 690,000 distinct CDR3 sequences, of which around 21% were seen once. Of the sample, about 34% is held by the ten largest clones. Sequencing used blood. These receptors originate from a young man with Graves' ophthalmopathy.

This clonotype was counted only a few times. The chain recombines TRBV6-2 or TRBV6-3 with TRBJ2-7; D is possibly TRBD1 or TRBD2 (5 bases each). V gave up 7 bases and J gave up 0 bases, with 13 bases separating them. The CDR3 consists of 14 residues. Germline CDR1 and CDR2: MNHEY and SVGEGT. CDR3 DNA sequence: TGTGCCAGCATGGGGGACGCTAGCTCCTACGAGCAGTACTTC. Protein: CASMGDASSYEQYF.

The chain couples TRBV10-3 to TRBJ2-1, with D perhaps matching TRBD1 (6 bases). Germline values: CDR1 ENHRY, CDR2 SYGVKD. There are 14 residues in the CDR3. The V gene lost 4 bases and the J gene lost 12 bases, with 19 bases spanning the gap. CDR3 DNA sequence: TGTGCCATCAGTGGGCCGGACAGCCTTTACGGGCAGTTCTTC. Encoded protein: CAISGPDSLYGQFF.

Regarding this clonotype: This could be a read error, since a much larger clone is one nucleotide away. DNA for the CDR3: TGTGCCACCCGCGGGAGACACAGCACAGATACGCAGTATTTT. Translation: CATRGRHSTDTQYF. The V call is TRBV7-9, the J call TRBJ2-3, with TRBD2 matching 7 bases. Per germline, CDR1 SEHNR and CDR2 FQNEAQ (reference sequence). The CDR3 loop spans 14 amino acids. J gave up 0 bases and V 10 bases, and 7 bases lay outside the gene matches. Based on the CDR3 plus reference TRBV7-9 and TRBJ2-3, the full variable domain is DTGVSQNPRHKITKRGQNVTFRCDPISEHNRLYWYRQTLGQGPEFLTYFQNEAQLEKSRLLSDRFSAERPKGSFSTLEIQRTEQGDSAMYLCATRGRHSTDTQYFGPGTRLTVL.

The chain combines TRBV7-2 with TRBJ2-4; no firm D call. This CDR3 spans 18 amino acids. The V end was cut by 3 bases, the J end by 0 bases, with 18 bases between. The germline V gene encodes CDR1 SGHTA and CDR2 FQGNSA. The CDR3 here is CASSFRFSTGLAKNIQYF. The DNA of the CDR3 is TGTGCCAGCAGCTTCCGGTTCAGCACCGGGCTAGCCAAAAACATTCAGTACTTC. The entire variable domain, with the rest obtained from reference TRBV7-2 and TRBJ2-4, is as follows: GAGVSQSPSNKVTEKGKDVELRCDPISGHTALYWYRQSLGQGLEFLIYFQGNSAPDKSGLPSDRFSAERTGGSVSTLTIQRTQQEDSAVYLCASSFRFSTGLAKNIQYFGAGTRLSVL.

With respect to this clonotype: Mismatch with germline at one junction end may stem from a read error. CDR3 region: CASSLEGSPRDEQYF. CDR3 in DNA: TGTGCCAGCAGTTTAGAGGGCAGCCCGCGGGACGAGCAGTACTTC. V usage is TRBV7-2 and J usage is TRBJ2-7, with D perhaps TRBD2 (5 bases). The germline V gene has CDR1 SGHTA and CDR2 FQGNSA. The CDR3 covers 15 residues.

The chain carries TRBV29-1 and TRBJ2-5, with 15 bases lining up with TRBD2. V trimming: 5 bases; J trimming: 4 bases; junction bases outside the gene matches: 2. The CDR3 extends over 14 amino acids. From germline, CDR1 is SQVTM and CDR2 ANQGSEA. Here the CDR3 DNA reads TGCAGCGTTTCGGGACTAGCGGGAGGAGAGACCCAGTACTTC. Residues: CSVSGLAGGETQYF.

This chain uses TRBV6-1 with TRBJ2-4; a possible D gene is TRBD2 (6 bases). The germline gives CDR1 MNHNS, CDR2 SASEGT. The CDR3 runs to 14 residues. Trimming left V 3 bases short and J 2 bases short, with 8 bases between. Written as DNA, the CDR3 is TGTGCCAGCAGTGATCGGGGGACCAAAAACATTCAGTACTTC. This encodes CASSDRGTKNIQYF.

The rearrangement uses TRBV15 and TRBJ2-3, with 7 bases matching TRBD2. J lost 1 base, V lost 5 bases, and 6 bases had no gene match. Germline V gene sequence: CDR1 LNHNV, CDR2 YYDKDF (reference sequence). The CDR3 runs 15 residues. In nucleotides, the CDR3 is TGTGCCACCAGCCCGGGACTACTACGCACAGATACGCAGTATTTT. It specifies CATSPGLLRTDTQYF.

The J gene is TRBJ1-5, the V gene TRBV2, with a weak D call TRBD1 (6 bases). Germline V lookup: CDR1 SNHLY, CDR2 FYNNEI. V gave up 5 bases and J gave up 4 bases, with 18 bases separating them. The CDR3 length is 16 residues. The CDR3: CASSRFSGVGNQPQHF. CDR3 nucleotide sequence: TGTGCCAGCAGTCGGTTTTCAGGGGTTGGGAATCAGCCCCAGCATTTT.

This clonotype occurred many times. This chain joins TRBV7-2 and TRBJ2-7; a possible D gene is TRBD1 (6 bases). The CDR3 loop spans 14 amino acids. Trimming removed 5 bases from V and 3 bases from J, with 14 bases in between. CDR1 and CDR2 (germline): SGHTA, FQGNSA. The CDR3 DNA reads TGTGCCAGCAGCCTGACGGGACACCTCTACGAGCAGTACTTC. Protein product: CASSLTGHLYEQYF. Full variable domain (missing parts from reference TRBV7-2 and TRBJ2-7): GAGVSQSPSNKVTEKGKDVELRCDPISGHTALYWYRQSLGQGLEFLIYFQGNSAPDKSGLPSDRFSAERTGGSVSTLTIQRTQQEDSAVYLCASSLTGHLYEQYFGPGTRLTVT.

This clonotype was picked up a small number of times. The genes are TRBV4-1 and TRBJ2-1; 8 nucleotides align to TRBD2. The CDR3 is 15 residues long. Losses at the gene ends were 0 bases for V and 6 bases for J; bases not matched to a gene: 4. Looked up from germline, CDR1 is MGHRA and CDR2 is YSYEKL. CDR3 bases: TGCGCCAGCAGCCAAGAAGCGGGAGTAGGCAATGAGCAGTTCTTC. It codes for CASSQEAGVGNEQFF.

The chain combines TRBV4-1 with TRBJ2-7; 10 bases align to TRBD2. CDR3 length: 16 residues. The germline V gene encodes CDR1 MGHRA and CDR2 YSYEKL. The V segment lost 0 bases and the J segment 2 bases; nucleotides outside the gene matches: 4. The CDR3 loop reads CASSQEPLAGAYEQYF. In DNA form, the CDR3 reads TGCGCCAGCAGCCAAGAACCCCTAGCGGGAGCCTACGAGCAGTACTTC.

This clonotype occurred many times. J is TRBJ2-2 and V is TRBV20-1, with TRBD2 matching over 11 bases. This CDR3 spans 15 amino acids. Germline CDR1 is DFQATT and CDR2 is SNEGSKA (reference sequence). V trimming: 1 base; J trimming: 5 bases; junction bases outside the gene matches: 3. The CDR3 DNA is TGCAGTGCTAGAGTAGCGGGAGGGCCAACCGGGGAGCTGTTTTTT. Protein product: CSARVAGGPTGELFF.

This clonotype has only a few counts. The V call is TRBV24-1, the J call TRBJ2-1; TRBD1 agrees at 7 bases. Trimming took 2 bases from V and 5 from J; bases not matched to a gene: 8. The germline V gene has CDR1 KGHDR and CDR2 SFDVKD. The CDR3 extends over 16 amino acids. DNA of the CDR3: TGTGCCACCAGTGATTCAAGGACAGGAAAGGACAATGAGCAGTTCTTC. This gives the protein CATSDSRTGKDNEQFF.

As for this clonotype: Compared with germline, one end of the junction differs, possibly owing to a read error. The chain joins TRBV6-1 to TRBJ2-3, with 9 bases aligning to TRBD2. Germline V gene lookup returns CDR1 MNHNS and CDR2 SASEGT. The CDR3 is made up of 15 amino acids. CDR3 nucleotide sequence: TGTGGCAGCCAGGGTGCGGGAGGGAATGAAGATACGCAGTATTTT. Residues: CGSQGAGGNEDTQYF.

The chain employs TRBV28 and TRBJ1-2, with a possible D match to TRBD1 (5 bases). Germline CDR1 reads MDHEN; CDR2 reads SYDVKM. V was trimmed by 10 bases and J by 1 base, leaving 19 bases between them. This CDR3 spans 15 amino acids. The CDR3: CATEGSKGVNYGYTF. CDR3 in DNA: TGTGCCACCGAGGGATCAAAAGGGGTTAACTATGGCTACACCTTC.

V and J are TRBV20-1 and TRBJ1-5, with D perhaps TRBD1 (5 bases). V gave up 1 base and J gave up 1 base, with 23 bases separating them. In germline, CDR1 is DFQATT, CDR2 SNEGSKA (reference sequence). The CDR3 runs 19 residues. The CDR3 nucleotides read TGCAGTGCTAGAGGGACACCGGGACGCCTAGGGGAGAGCAATCAGCCCCAGCATTTT. Protein product: CSARGTPGRLGESNQPQHF.

This clonotype was detected ten times or more. The gene calls are TRBV7-6 and TRBJ2-7, with 8 bases matching TRBD2. V shed 1 base, J shed 3 bases, and the junction held 14 bases outside the gene matches. The CDR3 contains 18 residues. The germline V gene encodes CDR1 SGHVS and CDR2 FNYEAQ. CDR3 in amino acids: CASSLGAGSAGVGYEQYF. CDR3 sequence (DNA): TGTGCCAGCAGCTTAGGGGCCGGGTCAGCGGGAGTGGGCTACGAGCAGTACTTC.